The 6 T cell receptor beta chains given below trace back to one sample, sequenced in a study of T cell repertoires in cytomegalovirus infection. From the reads, TCRdb called clonotypes with MiXCR, one entry per CDR3 protein. The sample shows just under 550,000 distinct CDR3 sequences, more than 25% of them seen only once. The sample was PBMCs. Source of these receptors: a human donor in good health (CMV status not recorded). Some clones in this sample may be carry-over from other donors' samples.

CDR3 in DNA: TGTGCCAGCGCGGCCGGACTAGCGGGAGTTAGTTCCTACAATGAGCAGTTCTTC. It encodes CASAAGLAGVSSYNEQFF. This chain links TRBV5-4 with TRBJ2-1, with TRBD2 matching over 13 bases. This CDR3 region has 18 residues. The germline V gene encodes CDR1 SGHNT and CDR2 YYREEE (reference sequence). V lost 7 bases, J lost 1 base, and 11 bases stayed unmatched.

In this sample, this clonotype turned up a few times. This sequence joins TRBV29-1 and TRBJ1-1, with no clear D. V was shortened by 7 bases and J by 1 base, with 22 bases between the two germline ends. The CDR3 totals 16 residues. Per the germline V gene, CDR1 is SQVTM and CDR2 is ANQGSEA. CDR3 amino acids: CSGDEVLREGNTEAFF. CDR3 in DNA: TGCAGCGGTGACGAGGTTCTCCGGGAAGGGAACACTGAAGCTTTCTTT.

This clonotype appeared many times. The chain has TRBV6-2 or TRBV6-3 and TRBJ2-1; D may correspond to TRBD1 or TRBD2 (7 bases each). This CDR3 is built from 16 residues. Between the trimmed V and J ends, which lost 1 base and 9 bases, there was a span of 19 bases. Looked up from germline, CDR1 is MNHEY and CDR2 is SVGEGT. The CDR3: CASSYLTAGEGAEQFF. The CDR3 DNA follows: TGTGCCAGCAGTTACTTAACCGCGGGAGAGGGGGCTGAGCAGTTCTTC.

The chain uses TRBV29-1 and TRBJ2-6; possible D gene TRBD1, 5 bases. The germline V gene has CDR1 SQVTM and CDR2 ANQGSEA. This CDR3 contains 14 residues. V was trimmed by 5 bases and J by 4 bases, leaving 12 bases between them. CDR3 DNA sequence: TGCAGCGTTTCTGGGGCAGCAGGGGCCAACGTCCTGACTTTC. This sequence encodes CSVSGAAGANVLTF.

This clonotype was seen many times. The genes are TRBV7-8 and TRBJ2-1; D possibly corresponds to TRBD2 (5 bases). CDR3 length: 14 amino acids. Germline V gene lookup returns CDR1 SGHVS and CDR2 FQNEAQ. The V end was cut by 2 bases, the J end by 6 bases, with 11 bases between. In DNA form, the CDR3 reads TGTGCCAGCAGCTTATCGGGGATGGGCAATGAGCAGTTCTTC. Translating gives CASSLSGMGNEQFF.

The chain joins TRBV20-1 to TRBJ2-1; TRBD1 or TRBD2 may be the D gene (5 bases each). This CDR3 is 16 amino acids long. V was cut by 3 bases and J by 0 bases, with 15 bases left in between. Looked up from germline, CDR1 is DFQATT and CDR2 is SNEGSKA (reference sequence). CDR3 DNA sequence: TGCAGTGCTAGGCTTGGGGCTGGGAGCTCCTACAATGAGCAGTTCTTC. Translated, it gives CSARLGAGSSYNEQFF.